This TCR beta chain appears in the sequencing data of a study of response to subunit inactivated influenza vaccine. TCRdb reprocessed the RT-PCR reads with MiXCR, giving one entry per CDR3 protein. Of about 540,000 distinct CDR3 sequences in the sample, 14% were seen once. Points on this clonotype: The target antigen is unknown.

Notes on the study in general: The authors suggested that every seasonal influenza vaccination recruits few new T cells.

Trimming took off 1 base at V and 3 bases at J, with 10 bases between the two ends. Per germline, CDR1 SGHTA and CDR2 FQGNSA. This CDR3 spans 16 amino acids. The sequencing used PBMCs from blood, collected 11 to 12 days after vaccination. The sequence came from a man aged 45-60 years who received an inactivated influenza vaccine. This chain uses TRBV7-2 with TRBJ1-6; D is uncertain. The CDR3 DNA is TGTGCCAGCAGCTTAGAGGGTTCCAACTATAATTCACCCCTCCACTTT. Protein sequence: CASSLEGSNYNSPLHF.